The sequence of this T cell receptor (beta chain) was determined in a study of cytomegalovirus exposure and HLA in healthy donors. PCR employed 60 Vbeta and 13 Jbeta primers. The data were produced by immunoSEQ multiplex PCR, yet TCRdb's version contains in-frame clones alone and is incomplete. The data show roughly 130,000 clones, 80% seen once. V lost 2 bases to trimming and J lost 4 bases; unmatched junction nucleotides: 6. Germline values: CDR1 MGHRA, CDR2 YSYEKL. This CDR3 comprises 17 residues. Overall study findings and caveats: Because they were indistinguishable, some V segments, including TRBV6-2 and TRBV6-3, were excluded.

Of note for this clone: Its matching antigen is unknown.

The TCR sequence derives from a man aged 35 to 55 in good health and CMV-seronegative. Sequenced sample: PBMCs. This rearrangement joins TRBV4-1 to TRBJ2-2; 11 bases are shared with TRBD2. The chain's CDR3 is CASSQYSGGAGTGELFF. The DNA for the CDR3 is TGCGCCAGCAGCCAATATAGCGGGGGGGCGGGCACCGGGGAGCTGTTTTTT.